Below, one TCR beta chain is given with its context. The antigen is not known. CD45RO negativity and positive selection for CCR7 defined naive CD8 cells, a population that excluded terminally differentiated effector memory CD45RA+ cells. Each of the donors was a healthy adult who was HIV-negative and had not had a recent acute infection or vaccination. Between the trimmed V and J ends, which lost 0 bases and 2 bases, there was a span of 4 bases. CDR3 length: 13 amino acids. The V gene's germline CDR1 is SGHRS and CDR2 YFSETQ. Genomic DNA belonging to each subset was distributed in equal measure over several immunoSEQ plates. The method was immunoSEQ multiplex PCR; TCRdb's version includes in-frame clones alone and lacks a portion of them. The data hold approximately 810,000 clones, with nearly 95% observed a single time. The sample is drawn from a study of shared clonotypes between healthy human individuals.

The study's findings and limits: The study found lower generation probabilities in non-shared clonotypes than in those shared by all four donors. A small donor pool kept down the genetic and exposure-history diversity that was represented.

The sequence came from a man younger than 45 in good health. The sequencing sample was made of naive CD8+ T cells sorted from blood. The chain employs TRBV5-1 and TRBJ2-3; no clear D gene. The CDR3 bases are TGCGCCAGCAGCTTGGAGAACACAGATACGCAGTATTTT. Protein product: CASSLENTDTQYF.